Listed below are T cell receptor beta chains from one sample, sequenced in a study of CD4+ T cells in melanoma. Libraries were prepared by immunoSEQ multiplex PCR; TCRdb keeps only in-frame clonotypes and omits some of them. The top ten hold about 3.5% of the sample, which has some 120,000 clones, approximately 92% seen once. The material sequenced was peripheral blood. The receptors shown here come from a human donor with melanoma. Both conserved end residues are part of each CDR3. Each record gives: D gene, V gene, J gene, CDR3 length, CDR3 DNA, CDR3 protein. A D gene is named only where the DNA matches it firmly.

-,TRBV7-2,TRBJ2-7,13,TGTGCCAGCAGCTTTTGGCAATCCTACGAGCAGTACTTC,CASSFWQSYEQYF
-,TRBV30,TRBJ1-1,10,TGTGCCAGCCACCGGACCGAAGCTTTCTTT,CASHRTEAFF
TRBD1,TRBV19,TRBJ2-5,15,TGTGCCAGTAGTCTGAACAGGGGGCGCGGGGAGACCCAGTACTTC,CASSLNRGRGETQYF
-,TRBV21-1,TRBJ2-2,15,TGTGCCAGCTCTCGAGGGACCAGGTACACCGGGGAGCTGTTTTTT,CASSRGTRYTGELFF
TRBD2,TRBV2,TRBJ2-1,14,TGTGCCTGCCGGACTAGCGGGGGGTCCCCTGTGCAGTTCTTC,CACRTSGGSPVQFF
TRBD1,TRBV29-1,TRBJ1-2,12,TGCAGCGTTGGCCCGGACAGGGAAGGCTACACCTTC,CSVGPDREGYTF
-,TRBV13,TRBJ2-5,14,TGTGCCAGCAGCTCCCTATCGGGGGAGGAGACCCAGTACTTC,CASSSLSGEETQYF
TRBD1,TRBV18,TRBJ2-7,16,TGTGCCAGCTCAACCACACAGGGGGTTCTCTCCTACGAGCAGTACTTC,CASSTTQGVLSYEQYF
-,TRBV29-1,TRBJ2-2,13,TGCAGCGGTTGGAGGATGGACACCGGGGAGCTGTTTTTT,CSGWRMDTGELFF
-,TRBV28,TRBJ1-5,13,TGTGCCAGCAGTCCCCAGGGAGTTCAGCCCCAGCATTTT,CASSPQGVQPQHF
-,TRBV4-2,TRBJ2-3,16,TGTGCCAGCAGAGAAGGGAGGTTCAGTACGACAGATACGCAGTATTTT,CASREGRFSTTDTQYF
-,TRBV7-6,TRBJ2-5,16,TGTGCCAGCAAACTCTCCCGGGCAGGGGGGCGGGAGACCCAGTACTTC,CASKLSRAGGRETQYF
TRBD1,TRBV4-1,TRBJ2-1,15,TGCGCCAGCAGCCAAGCGGGACAGGGAGTAAATGAGCAGTTCTTC,CASSQAGQGVNEQFF
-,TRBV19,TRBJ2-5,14,TGTGCCAGTAGTAGATGGCAGAACCAAGAGACCCAGTACTTC,CASSRWQNQETQYF
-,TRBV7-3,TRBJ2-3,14,TGTGCCAGCAGCTTAAATCCCGTCACAGATACGCAGTATTTT,CASSLNPVTDTQYF
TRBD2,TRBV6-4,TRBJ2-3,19,TGTGCCAGCAGTGACTTGGGGACTAGCGGGAGGGACCCCACAGATACGCAGTATTTT,CASSDLGTSGRDPTDTQYF